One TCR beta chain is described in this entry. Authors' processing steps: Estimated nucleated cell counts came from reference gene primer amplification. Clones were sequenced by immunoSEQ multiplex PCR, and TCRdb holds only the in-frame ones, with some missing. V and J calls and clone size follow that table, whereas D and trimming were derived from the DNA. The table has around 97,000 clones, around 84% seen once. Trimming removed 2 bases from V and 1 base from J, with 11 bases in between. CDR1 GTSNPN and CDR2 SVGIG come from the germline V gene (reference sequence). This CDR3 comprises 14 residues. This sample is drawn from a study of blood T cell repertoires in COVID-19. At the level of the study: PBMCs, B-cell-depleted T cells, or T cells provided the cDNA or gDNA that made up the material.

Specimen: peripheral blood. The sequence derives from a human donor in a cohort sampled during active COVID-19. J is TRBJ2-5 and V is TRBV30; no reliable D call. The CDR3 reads CAWSLSGSQETQYF. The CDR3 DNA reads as TGTGCCTGGAGTTTGTCGGGTTCCCAAGAGACCCAGTACTTC.